These T cell receptor beta chains were read from a single sample in a study of sequential checkpoint blockade in melanoma. Profiled with immunoSEQ multiplex PCR; TCRdb holds only in-frame clones, not every one. The sample holds about 20,000 clones, roughly 80% seen once. The sequences come from CD8+ T cells sorted from blood (inferred from file names), collected from a patient given nivolumab and ipilimumab in sequence. All receptors come from a human donor with melanoma. Both conserved end residues are part of each CDR3. Fields, in order: clone size, V gene, J gene, D gene, CDR3 protein, CDR3 DNA. A D gene is named only where the DNA matches it firmly. Only part of the rows carry a size: once, few, many, or a class if the clone is expanded.

.,TRBV7-6,TRBJ1-5,.,CASSLGEGADQPQHF,TGTGCCAGCAGCTTAGGTGAGGGTGCTGATCAGCCCCAGCATTTT
.,TRBV30,TRBJ2-3,TRBD1,CAWSLIQGIGTDTQYF,TGTGCCTGGAGTCTCATACAGGGGATTGGGACAGATACGCAGTATTTT
.,TRBV7-2,TRBJ1-5,TRBD1,CASSLASGGRVDQPQHF,TGTGCCAGCAGCTTAGCTTCAGGGGGCAGGGTCGATCAGCCCCAGCATTTT
.,TRBV5-4,TRBJ1-6,.,CASSLVAGRSPLHF,TGTGCCAGCAGCTTGGTCGCAGGGAGGTCTCCCCTCCACTTT
once,TRBV9,TRBJ1-2,.,CASSVDPGDYGYTF,TGTGCCAGCAGCGTAGATCCAGGGGACTATGGCTACACCTTC
once,TRBV2,TRBJ2-3,TRBD2,CASSEGTSSTDTQYF,TGTGCCAGCAGTGAAGGGACTAGCTCCACAGATACGCAGTATTTT
.,TRBV19,TRBJ1-3,.,CASTGNSGNTIYF,TGTGCCAGTACAGGGAACTCTGGAAACACCATATATTTT
.,TRBV7-6,TRBJ2-7,.,CASSLAQGRGYEQYF,TGTGCCAGCAGCTTAGCGCAGGGGCGAGGCTACGAGCAGTACTTC
.,TRBV27,TRBJ1-2,TRBD1,CASTRTGDYGYTF,TGTGCCAGCACGCGGACAGGGGACTATGGCTACACCTTC
.,TRBV7-2,TRBJ2-7,.,CASSPGQRITQEQYF,TGTGCCAGCAGCCCAGGACAGAGGATTACTCAAGAGCAGTACTTC
.,TRBV7-6,TRBJ2-3,TRBD2,CASSLEVLAGGKDTQYF,TGTGCCAGCAGCTTAGAGGTGCTAGCGGGGGGGAAAGATACGCAGTATTTT
.,TRBV5-6,TRBJ1-3,.,CASSTGNTIYF,TGTGCCAGCAGTACTGGAAACACCATATATTTT
.,TRBV27,TRBJ2-1,TRBD2,CASSLGTSGINEQFF,TGTGCCAGCAGCCTCGGGACTAGCGGGATCAATGAGCAGTTCTTC
.,TRBV7-8,TRBJ1-1,.,CASSLGAMWNTEAFF,TGTGCCAGCAGCTTAGGGGCGATGTGGAACACTGAAGCTTTCTTT
.,TRBV2,TRBJ1-4,TRBD1,CASRHDRGTNEKLFF,TGTGCCAGCAGACACGACAGGGGAACTAATGAAAAACTGTTTTTT
few,TRBV27,TRBJ2-5,TRBD2,CASGLAGGPETQYF,TGTGCCAGCGGGCTAGCGGGGGGGCCTGAGACCCAGTACTTC
.,TRBV7-2,TRBJ2-3,TRBD1,CASLETGMPDTQYF,TGTGCCAGCTTAGAGACAGGGATGCCAGATACGCAGTATTTT
.,TRBV5-4,TRBJ2-1,.,CASSFPSGSSYNEQFF,TGTGCCAGCAGCTTTCCCTCGGGGAGCTCCTACAATGAGCAGTTCTTC
.,TRBV9,TRBJ2-5,TRBD2,CASSPGLAGDQIQETQYF,TGTGCCAGCAGCCCCGGACTAGCGGGGGACCAGATCCAAGAGACCCAGTACTTC
few,TRBV13,TRBJ2-2,.,CASSLALAGELFF,TGTGCCAGCAGCTTAGCGCTAGCCGGGGAGCTGTTTTTT
.,TRBV19,TRBJ2-7,.,CATRTASYEQYF,TGTGCCACCCGGACAGCCTCCTACGAGCAGTACTTC
.,TRBV27,TRBJ2-7,.,CASSLSAQGGEQYF,TGTGCCAGCAGTTTATCTGCCCAGGGTGGCGAGCAGTACTTC
.,TRBV9,TRBJ1-6,TRBD1,CASSAGGRNSPLHF,TGTGCCAGCAGCGCAGGGGGACGCAATTCACCCCTCCACTTT
.,TRBV9,TRBJ2-1,TRBD2,CASSVLAASYNEQFF,TGTGCCAGCAGCGTACTAGCGGCTTCCTACAATGAGCAGTTCTTC
.,TRBV27,TRBJ2-2,.,CASSLPQGFGTGELFF,TGTGCCAGCAGTTTACCGCAGGGGTTTGGTACCGGGGAGCTGTTTTTT
.,TRBV6-5,TRBJ1-1,.,CASLTSEKTEAFF,TGTGCCAGTTTAACCAGCGAGAAGACTGAAGCTTTCTTT
.,TRBV27,TRBJ2-1,.,CASSLSSSSSYNEQFF,TGTGCCAGCAGTTTATCGTCCTCCTCGTCCTACAATGAGCAGTTCTTC
.,TRBV18,TRBJ1-5,.,CASSPFAEDSNQPQHF,TGTGCCAGCTCACCTTTCGCAGAAGATAGCAATCAGCCCCAGCATTTT
once,TRBV7-6,TRBJ2-2,.,CASSHERAGELFF,TGTGCCAGCAGCCACGAGCGTGCCGGGGAGCTGTTTTTT
.,TRBV2,TRBJ1-2,TRBD1,CASTRDRAYGYTF,TGTGCCAGCACCCGGGACAGGGCCTATGGCTACACCTTC
few,TRBV4-3,TRBJ1-5,TRBD1,CASSHSRGGNQPQHF,TGCGCCAGCAGCCACAGCAGGGGGGGCAATCAGCCCCAGCATTTT
.,TRBV27,TRBJ1-5,.,CASRSTGGENQPQHF,TGTGCCAGCAGATCTACCGGGGGGGAGAATCAGCCCCAGCATTTT
.,TRBV7-6,TRBJ2-3,TRBD2,CASSLALAGGSGDTQYF,TGTGCCAGCAGCTTAGCGCTAGCGGGGGGCTCAGGGGATACGCAGTATTTT
.,TRBV7-9,TRBJ1-5,.,CASSLGGGQPQHF,TGTGCCAGCAGCTTAGGGGGAGGTCAGCCCCAGCATTTT
.,TRBV6-5,TRBJ2-7,.,CASSYSASSYEQYF,TGTGCCAGCAGTTACTCGGCAAGTTCCTACGAGCAGTACTTC
.,TRBV7-9,TRBJ2-7,.,CASSLSPDSSYEQYF,TGTGCCAGCAGCTTAAGCCCCGACAGCTCCTACGAGCAGTACTTC